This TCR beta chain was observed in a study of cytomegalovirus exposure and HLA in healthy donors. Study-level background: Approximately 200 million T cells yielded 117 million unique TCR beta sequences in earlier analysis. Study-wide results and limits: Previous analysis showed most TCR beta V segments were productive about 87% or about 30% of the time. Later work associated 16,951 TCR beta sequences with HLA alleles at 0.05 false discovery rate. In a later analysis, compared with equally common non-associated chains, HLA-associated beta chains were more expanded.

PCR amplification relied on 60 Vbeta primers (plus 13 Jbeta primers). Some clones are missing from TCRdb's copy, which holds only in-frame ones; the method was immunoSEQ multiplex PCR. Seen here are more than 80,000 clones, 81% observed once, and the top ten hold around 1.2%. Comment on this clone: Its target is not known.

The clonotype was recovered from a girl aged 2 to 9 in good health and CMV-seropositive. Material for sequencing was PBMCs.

CDR3 coding DNA: TGTGCCAGCAGTGCACTAGCGGGTCGAGGAGGGGAGCTGTTTTTT. Its protein is CASSALAGRGGELFF. This chain uses TRBV2 with TRBJ2-2; TRBD2 agrees at 9 bases. This CDR3 region has 15 residues. The V and J ends lost 4 bases and 8 bases, in that order; junction bases with no gene match: 8. CDR1 and CDR2 (germline): SNHLY, FYNNEI.